A selection of T cell receptor beta chains follows, all from one sample in a study of beta chain features in type 1 diabetes. TCRdb keeps only in-frame clones here, not all; method: immunoSEQ multiplex PCR. This table has 390,000 or so clones, about 15% appearing once. Sequenced sample: naive CD4+ T cells from blood. These receptors all come from a young man in good health. CDR3s include the opening cysteine and the closing phenylalanine or tryptophan. D genes are given only for firm matches. Rows may omit the clone size; those that give it use once, few, many or a size class.

J: TRBJ1-4
V: TRBV15
D: NA
size: NA
DNA: TGTGCCACCAGCAGAGGGGGAAAACTGTTTTTT
CDR3: CATSRGGKLFF

J: TRBJ2-1
V: TRBV7-2
D: NA
size: NA
DNA: TGTGCCAGCAGTAGTAACAGGGGGACTAGTCTGGGCGATGAGCAGTTCTTC
CDR3: CASSSNRGTSLGDEQFF

J: TRBJ2-4
V: TRBV1
D: NA
size: NA
DNA: TGCACCAGCAGCCAAGATTTCAAGATGCTAGCCAAAAACATTCAGTACTTC
CDR3: CTSSQDFKMLAKNIQYF

J: TRBJ1-1
V: TRBV29-1
D: NA
size: NA
DNA: TGCAGCGTTGGAAAGAATTTGAACACTGAAGCTTTCTTT
CDR3: CSVGKNLNTEAFF

J: TRBJ2-5
V: TRBV6-5
D: NA
size: NA
DNA: TGTGCCAGCAGTTACGGGGGCGCATTGACAGAGACCCAGTACTTC
CDR3: CASSYGGALTETQYF

J: TRBJ2-5
V: TRBV5-4
D: TRBD1
size: few
DNA: TGTGCCAGCAGCTTTTCTGCAGGGGGCTGGGAGACCCAGTACTTC
CDR3: CASSFSAGGWETQYF

J: TRBJ2-3
V: TRBV5-4
D: NA
size: NA
DNA: TGTGCCAGCAGCTTGGATCTTGGCTTAACAGATACGCAGTATTTT
CDR3: CASSLDLGLTDTQYF

J: TRBJ1-2
V: TRBV6-5
D: NA
size: NA
DNA: TGTGCCAGCAGTTACTTCCGACAGGCTAACTATGGCTACACCTTC
CDR3: CASSYFRQANYGYTF

J: TRBJ2-3
V: TRBV29-1
D: NA
size: NA
DNA: TGCAGCGTTGCGAGCGGATTCACAGATACGCAGTATTTT
CDR3: CSVASGFTDTQYF

J: TRBJ2-3
V: TRBV5-1
D: TRBD2
size: NA
DNA: TGCGCCAGCAGCTTGGCCGGGACTAGTGGCACAGATACGCAGTATTTT
CDR3: CASSLAGTSGTDTQYF

J: TRBJ2-5
V: TRBV7-2
D: NA
size: NA
DNA: TGTGCCAGCAGCCAACCAAGTGGGACCCAGTACTTC
CDR3: CASSQPSGTQYF

J: TRBJ1-5
V: TRBV6-1
D: NA
size: NA
DNA: TGTGCCATCAGCAGAGAGTACCAGCCCCAGCATTTT
CDR3: CAISREYQPQHF

J: TRBJ2-3
V: TRBV9
D: NA
size: NA
DNA: TGTGCCAGCAGCTCTGGACCCGGGGGGCGGGATACGCAGTATTTT
CDR3: CASSSGPGGRDTQYF

J: TRBJ1-3
V: TRBV7-2
D: NA
size: few
DNA: TGTGCCAGCAGCTTAGGTTTTAGCCTTTCTGGAAACACCATATATTTT
CDR3: CASSLGFSLSGNTIYF

J: TRBJ2-5
V: TRBV29-1
D: NA
size: NA
DNA: TGCAGCGCTAAAGTGCCGCGTGGGGAGACCCAGTACTTC
CDR3: CSAKVPRGETQYF

J: TRBJ1-2
V: TRBV5-1
D: TRBD1
size: NA
DNA: TGCGCCAGCAGCTTGGCCTTCGGGGACAGGGGAAGCGGCTACACCTTC
CDR3: CASSLAFGDRGSGYTF

J: TRBJ1-1
V: TRBV7-2
D: NA
size: NA
DNA: TGTGCCAGCAGCTTAGGGAGGAACACTGAAGCTTTCTTT
CDR3: CASSLGRNTEAFF

J: TRBJ2-1
V: TRBV21-1
D: NA
size: many
DNA: TGTGCCAGCAGCCGGAGGAGGGCACGGGGCCCCTACCATGAGCAGTTCTTC
CDR3: CASSRRRARGPYHEQFF

J: TRBJ2-5
V: TRBV5-4
D: TRBD1
size: few
DNA: TGTGCCAGCAGCTCAAGGACAGGGTACCAAGAGACCCAGTACTTC
CDR3: CASSSRTGYQETQYF

J: TRBJ2-1
V: TRBV29-1
D: NA
size: few
DNA: TGCAGCGTTGATCGACTAGTTTTCAATGAGCAGTTCTTC
CDR3: CSVDRLVFNEQFF

J: TRBJ2-6
V: TRBV4-3
D: NA
size: NA
DNA: TGCGCCAGCAGCCCACCCGCAGGGAGCTCTGGGGCCAACGTCCTGACTTTC
CDR3: CASSPPAGSSGANVLTF

J: TRBJ2-3
V: TRBV7-2
D: NA
size: few
DNA: TGTGCCAGCAGCCCCGCCGTAATGGGGGGCCTCACAGATACGCAGTATTTT
CDR3: CASSPAVMGGLTDTQYF

J: TRBJ1-2
V: TRBV30
D: TRBD1
size: NA
DNA: TGTGCCTGGATCCCCCAGGGGGGGTATGGCTACACCTTC
CDR3: CAWIPQGGYGYTF

J: TRBJ1-4
V: TRBV30
D: NA
size: NA
DNA: TGTGCCGTGAGGCGGGGCGCGACTAATGAAAAACTGTTTTTT
CDR3: CAVRRGATNEKLFF

J: TRBJ1-1
V: TRBV18
D: NA
size: NA
DNA: TGTGCCAGCTCGCAGACAGAGTTCACTGAAGCTTTCTTT
CDR3: CASSQTEFTEAFF

J: TRBJ2-2
V: TRBV30
D: TRBD2
size: NA
DNA: TGTGCCTGGAGTTTAGCGGGAGGTTTCACCGGGGAGCTGTTTTTT
CDR3: CAWSLAGGFTGELFF

J: TRBJ2-5
V: TRBV7-6
D: TRBD1
size: NA
DNA: TGTGCCAGCAGACAGGTCACAGGGGGCTTACAAGAGACCCAGTACTTC
CDR3: CASRQVTGGLQETQYF

J: TRBJ2-5
V: TRBV4-3
D: NA
size: NA
DNA: TGCGCCAGCAGCCAGGGACCCCGGGAGACCCAGTACTTC
CDR3: CASSQGPRETQYF